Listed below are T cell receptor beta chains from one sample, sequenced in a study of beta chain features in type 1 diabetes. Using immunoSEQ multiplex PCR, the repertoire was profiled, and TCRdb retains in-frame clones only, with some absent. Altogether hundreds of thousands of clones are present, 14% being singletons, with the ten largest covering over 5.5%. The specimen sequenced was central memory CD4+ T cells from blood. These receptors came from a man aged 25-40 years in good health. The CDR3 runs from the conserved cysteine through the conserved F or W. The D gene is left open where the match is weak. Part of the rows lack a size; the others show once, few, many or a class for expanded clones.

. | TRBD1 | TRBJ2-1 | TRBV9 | TGTGCCAGCAGCGTAGGCCTACTTGGGACAGGGGGCAATGAGCAGTTCTTC | CASSVGLLGTGGNEQFF
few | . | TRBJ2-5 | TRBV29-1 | TGCAGCGTGAGCGGTGGAAAAGAGACCCAGTACTTC | CSVSGGKETQYF
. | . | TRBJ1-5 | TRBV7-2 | TGTGCCAGCAGCGTTAGGGGGAACCAGCCCCAGCATTTT | CASSVRGNQPQHF
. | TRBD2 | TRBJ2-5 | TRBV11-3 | TGTGCCAGCAGCTTAGGCCGAGCGGGGGGGCCCGAGACCCAGTACTTC | CASSLGRAGGPETQYF
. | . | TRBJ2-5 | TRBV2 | TGTGCCAGCAGTGCGTCAACTAGTGGTAGGGAGACCCAGTACTTC | CASSASTSGRETQYF
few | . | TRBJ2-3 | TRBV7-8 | TGTGCCAGCAGCGCCAACACAGATACGCAGTATTTT | CASSANTDTQYF
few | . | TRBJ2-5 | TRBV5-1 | TGCGCCAGTATAAAAACTCCGGGGTCACAAGAGACCCAGTACTTC | CASIKTPGSQETQYF
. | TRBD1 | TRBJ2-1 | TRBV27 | TGTGCCAGCAGTTCCAGATTGTGGCAGGGGGCTGCTAGTGAGCAGTTCTTC | CASSSRLWQGAASEQFF
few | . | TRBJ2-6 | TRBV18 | TGTGCCAGCTCACCAGCACAGGTCTCTGGGGCCAACGTCCTGACTTTC | CASSPAQVSGANVLTF
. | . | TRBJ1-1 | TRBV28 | TGTGCCAGCAGATCCAGGGTGATCGGCACTGAAGCTTTCTTT | CASRSRVIGTEAFF
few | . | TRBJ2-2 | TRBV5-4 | TGTGCCAGCAGCTTGGATACAGCGAACACCGGGGAGCTGTTTTTT | CASSLDTANTGELFF
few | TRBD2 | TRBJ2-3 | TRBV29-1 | TGCAGCCTTCGGACCTGGAGCGGGAGAGGAGATACGCAGTATTTT | CSLRTWSGRGDTQYF
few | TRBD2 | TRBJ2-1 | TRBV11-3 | TGTGCCAGCAGCTTAGATCAGCGGGGGGGCATCGGTGAGCAGTTCTTC | CASSLDQRGGIGEQFF
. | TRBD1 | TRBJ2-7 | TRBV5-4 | TGTGCCAGCAGCCGGGACAGGGACCACGAGCAGTACTTC | CASSRDRDHEQYF
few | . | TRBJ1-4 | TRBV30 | TGTGCCATCACCGGGGGAGGGAGAGCTAATGAAAAACTGTTTTTT | CAITGGGRANEKLFF
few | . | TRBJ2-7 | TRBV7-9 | TGTGCCAGCAGCTCCCAGGGAACCTACGAGCAGTACTTC | CASSSQGTYEQYF
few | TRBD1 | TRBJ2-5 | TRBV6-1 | TGTGCCATCAGTGGTTTCGACAGGGGGGGCCAAGAGACCCAGTACTTC | CAISGFDRGGQETQYF
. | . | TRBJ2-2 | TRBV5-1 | TGCGCCAGCTTCCTTAGCGCCGGGAGCACCGGGGAGCTGTTTTTT | CASFLSAGSTGELFF
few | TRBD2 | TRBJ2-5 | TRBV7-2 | TGTGCCAGCAGCTTAGAGGGAGGGTCGGTCGAGACCCAGTACTTC | CASSLEGGSVETQYF
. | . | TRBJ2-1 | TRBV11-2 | TGTGCCAGCAGTAGTTTCTGGAATGAGCAGTTCTTC | CASSSFWNEQFF
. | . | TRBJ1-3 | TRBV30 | TGTGCCTGGAGTAGCGGGACTGGAAACACCATATATTTT | CAWSSGTGNTIYF
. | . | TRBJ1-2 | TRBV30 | TGTGCCTGGAGTGAAACAGGGCTAGGAAACTATGGCTACACCTTC | CAWSETGLGNYGYTF
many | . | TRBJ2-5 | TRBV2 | TGTGCCAGCAGTGATCTCCAAGAGACCCAGTACTTC | CASSDLQETQYF
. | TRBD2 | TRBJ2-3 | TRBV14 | TGTGCCAGCAGCTTAGTAGGGACTAGCTGGCCAGATACGCAGTATTTT | CASSLVGTSWPDTQYF
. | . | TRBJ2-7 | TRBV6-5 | TGTGCCAGCAGTTACCGCTCGGTGGCCGACCGCGTCGAGCAGTACTTC | CASSYRSVADRVEQYF
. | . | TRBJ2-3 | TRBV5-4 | TGTGCCAGCAGCTTGCCTAGTGCCTATGGCACAGATACGCAGTATTTT | CASSLPSAYGTDTQYF
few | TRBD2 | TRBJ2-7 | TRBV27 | TGTGCCAGCAGTTTGTCTACGGGACTAGCGGGCGAGCAGTACTTC | CASSLSTGLAGEQYF
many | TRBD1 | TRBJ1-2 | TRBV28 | TGTGCCAGCAGTTTATGGGGGACAGAAAGAACTGCCTATGGCTACACCTTC | CASSLWGTERTAYGYTF
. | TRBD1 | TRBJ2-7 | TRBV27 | TGTGCCAGCAGACTTAAAACAGGGGCGCCCTACGAGCAGTACTTC | CASRLKTGAPYEQYF
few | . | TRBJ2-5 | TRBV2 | TGTGCCAGCAGTCAAAGACCCCCAGGGCTCGAGACCCAGTACTTC | CASSQRPPGLETQYF
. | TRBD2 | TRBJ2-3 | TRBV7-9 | TGTGCCAGCAGTTCTAGCGGGGTGAACACAGATACGCAGTATTTT | CASSSSGVNTDTQYF
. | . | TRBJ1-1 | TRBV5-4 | TGTGCCAGCATCCCGGTAGGCTTAAACACTGAAGCTTTCTTT | CASIPVGLNTEAFF
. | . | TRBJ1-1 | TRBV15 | TGTGCCACCAGCAGAGACCAGATGAACACTGAAGCTTTCTTT | CATSRDQMNTEAFF
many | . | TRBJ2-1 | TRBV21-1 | TGTGCCAGCAGCAAATCAGAGACAGGGTTTCACAATGAGCAGTTCTTC | CASSKSETGFHNEQFF
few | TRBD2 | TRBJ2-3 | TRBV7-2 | TGTGCCAGCAGCTTAAACGGGGGGGCCGGCGCAGATACGCAGTATTTT | CASSLNGGAGADTQYF
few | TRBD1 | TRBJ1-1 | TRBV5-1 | TGCGCCAGCAGCGCGTCAGGGGGGAACACTGAAGCTTTCTTT | CASSASGGNTEAFF
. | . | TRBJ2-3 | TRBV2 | TGTGCCAGCAGTGAAAGGAGGACTGTTCCGGTAGATACGCAGTATTTT | CASSERRTVPVDTQYF
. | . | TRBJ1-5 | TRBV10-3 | TGTGCCACAGGACAGCCGAATCAGCCCCAGCATTTT | CATGQPNQPQHF
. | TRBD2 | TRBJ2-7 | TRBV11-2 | TGTGCCAGCAGCTTAGAAGCGGGGGGTAACCACGAGCAGTACTTC | CASSLEAGGNHEQYF
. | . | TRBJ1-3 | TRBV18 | TGTGCCAGCTCACTAGGCAGGTGGGCCACCCATTCTGGAAACACCATATATTTT | CASSLGRWATHSGNTIYF
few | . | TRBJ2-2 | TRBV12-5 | TGTGCTAGTGCCCTTTTAATTGCCGTCACCGGGGAGCTGTTTTTT | CASALLIAVTGELFF
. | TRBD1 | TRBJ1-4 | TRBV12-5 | TGTGCTAGTGGTTTGGTACCGGGACAGGCTAATGAAAAACTGTTTTTT | CASGLVPGQANEKLFF
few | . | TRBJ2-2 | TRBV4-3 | TGCGCCAGCAGCCAAGTGGTCGGGAACACCGGGGAGCTGTTTTTT | CASSQVVGNTGELFF
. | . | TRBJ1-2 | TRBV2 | TGTGCCAGCAGTGATTTCCGGAGATTTGGGACCAGCCTCTATGGCTACACCTTC | CASSDFRRFGTSLYGYTF
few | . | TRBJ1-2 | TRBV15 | TGTGCCACCAGCACTCGCCAGACAGGAGAGCCCTACACCTTC | CATSTRQTGEPYTF
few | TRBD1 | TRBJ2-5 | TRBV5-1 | TGCGCCAGCAGCCTCGGGGACAGTCGAAGGTGGGAGACCCAGTACTTC | CASSLGDSRRWETQYF
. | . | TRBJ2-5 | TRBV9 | TGTGCCAGCAGCTCGTTCGGAGGGCCTCAAGAGACCCAGTACTTC | CASSSFGGPQETQYF
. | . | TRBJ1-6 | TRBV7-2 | TGTGCCAGCAGCGGTACCAGTTCACCCCTCCACTTT | CASSGTSSPLHF
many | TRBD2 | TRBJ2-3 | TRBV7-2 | TGTGCCAGCAGCAAAGGACTAGCGGGGGGGTTAGATACGCAGTATTTT | CASSKGLAGGLDTQYF
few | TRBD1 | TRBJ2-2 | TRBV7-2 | TGTGCCAGCAGCCTAAGTGGTGGGGACAGCGACAGGGAGCTGTTTTTT | CASSLSGGDSDRELFF
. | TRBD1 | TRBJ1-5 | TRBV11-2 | TGTGCCAGCAGCTTAGATACAGGGGGGAGTCAGCCCCAGCATTTT | CASSLDTGGSQPQHF
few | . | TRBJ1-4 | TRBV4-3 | TGCGCCAGCAGCGTAACGGCGAATGAAAAACTGTTTTTT | CASSVTANEKLFF
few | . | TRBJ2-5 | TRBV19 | TGTGCCAGTAGTATAGTCCGTTTGGGTAGGGAGACCCAGTACTTC | CASSIVRLGRETQYF
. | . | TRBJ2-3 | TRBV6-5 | TGTGCCAGCCGCGATGTCCGGGGTACGCAGTATTTT | CASRDVRGTQYF